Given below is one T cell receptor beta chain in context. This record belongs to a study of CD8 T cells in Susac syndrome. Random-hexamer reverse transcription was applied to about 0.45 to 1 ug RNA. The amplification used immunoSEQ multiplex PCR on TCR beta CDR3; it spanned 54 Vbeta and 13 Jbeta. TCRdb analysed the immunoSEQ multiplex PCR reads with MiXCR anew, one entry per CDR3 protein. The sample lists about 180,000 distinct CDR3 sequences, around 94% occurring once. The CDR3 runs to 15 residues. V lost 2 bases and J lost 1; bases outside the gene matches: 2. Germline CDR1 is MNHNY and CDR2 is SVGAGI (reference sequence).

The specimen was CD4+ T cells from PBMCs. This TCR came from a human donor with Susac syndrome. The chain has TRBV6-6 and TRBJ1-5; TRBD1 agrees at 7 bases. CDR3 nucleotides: TGTGCCAGCAGTTACCCGACAGGGAGCAATCAGCCCCAGCATTTT. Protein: CASSYPTGSNQPQHF.